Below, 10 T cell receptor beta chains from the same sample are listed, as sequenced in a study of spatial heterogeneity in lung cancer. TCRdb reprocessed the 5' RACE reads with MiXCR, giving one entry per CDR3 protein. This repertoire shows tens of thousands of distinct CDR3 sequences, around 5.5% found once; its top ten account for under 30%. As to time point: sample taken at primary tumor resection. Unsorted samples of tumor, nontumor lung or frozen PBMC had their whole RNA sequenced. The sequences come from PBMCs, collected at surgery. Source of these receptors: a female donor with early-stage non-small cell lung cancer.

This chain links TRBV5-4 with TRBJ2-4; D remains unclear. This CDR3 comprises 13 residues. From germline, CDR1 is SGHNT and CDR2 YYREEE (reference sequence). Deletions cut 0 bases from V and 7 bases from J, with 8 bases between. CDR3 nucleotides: TGTGCCAGCAGCTTGGTGGGATGGAACATTCAGTACTTC. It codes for CASSLVGWNIQYF.

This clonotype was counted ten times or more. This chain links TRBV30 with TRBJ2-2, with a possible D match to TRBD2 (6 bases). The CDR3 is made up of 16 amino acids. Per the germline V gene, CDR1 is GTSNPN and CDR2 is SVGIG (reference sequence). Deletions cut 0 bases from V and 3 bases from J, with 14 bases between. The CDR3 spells CAWSVPGEVYTGELFF. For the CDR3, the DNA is TGTGCCTGGAGTGTACCTGGGGAGGTTTACACCGGGGAGCTGTTTTTT.

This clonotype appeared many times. The CDR3 nucleotides read TGCAGTGCTAGATTGCCCTCGGGCCGGCTGAACACTGAAGCTTTCTTT. This sequence encodes CSARLPSGRLNTEAFF. The chain recombines TRBV20-1 with TRBJ1-1; D is undetermined. Germline CDR1 and CDR2: DFQATT and SNEGSKA (reference sequence). V was cut by 2 bases and J by 0 bases, with 16 bases left in between. The CDR3 extends over 16 amino acids.

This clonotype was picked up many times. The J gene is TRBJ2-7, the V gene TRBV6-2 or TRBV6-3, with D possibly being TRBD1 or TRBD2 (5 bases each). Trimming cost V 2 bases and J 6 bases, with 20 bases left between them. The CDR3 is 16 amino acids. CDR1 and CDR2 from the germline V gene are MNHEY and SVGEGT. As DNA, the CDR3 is TGTGCCAGCAGTTACCTGGGGGTACCCGGGCTCAGCGAGCAGTACTTC. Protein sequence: CASSYLGVPGLSEQYF.

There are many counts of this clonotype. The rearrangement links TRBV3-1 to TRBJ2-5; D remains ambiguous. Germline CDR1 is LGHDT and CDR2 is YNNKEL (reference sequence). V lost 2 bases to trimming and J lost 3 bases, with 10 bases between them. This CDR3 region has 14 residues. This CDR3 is CASSQLGKEETQYF. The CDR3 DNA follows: TGTGCCAGCAGCCAATTAGGGAAGGAAGAGACCCAGTACTTC.

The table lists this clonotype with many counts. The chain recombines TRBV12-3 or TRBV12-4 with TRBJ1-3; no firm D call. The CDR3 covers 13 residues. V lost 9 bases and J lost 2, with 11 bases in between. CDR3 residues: CASAPLPGNTIYF. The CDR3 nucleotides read TGTGCCAGTGCCCCGCTACCTGGAAACACCATATATTTT.

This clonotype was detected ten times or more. In nucleotides, the CDR3 is TGTGCCAGCAGCCCCTGGGGCGGGAGAATGAATGAGCAGTTCTTC. Protein product: CASSPWGGRMNEQFF. This chain joins TRBV14 and TRBJ2-1, with 7 positions matching TRBD2. The CDR3 extends over 15 amino acids. CDR1 and CDR2 from the germline V gene are SGHDN and FVKESK. V gave up 4 bases and J gave up 7 bases; unmatched junction bases: 10.

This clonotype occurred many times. CDR3 loop: CASSQTDISGTQYF. The CDR3 DNA reads TGTGCCAGCAGTCAAACTGACATTAGCGGGACGCAGTATTTT. The genes are TRBV2 and TRBJ2-3; 7 positions match TRBD2. Trimming removed 5 bases from V and 9 bases from J; junction bases left unmatched: 11. The germline V gene has CDR1 SNHLY and CDR2 FYNNEI. The CDR3 consists of 14 residues.

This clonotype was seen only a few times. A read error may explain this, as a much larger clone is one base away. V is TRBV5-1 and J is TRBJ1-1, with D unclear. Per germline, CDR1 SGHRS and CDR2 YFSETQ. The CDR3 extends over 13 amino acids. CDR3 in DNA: TGCACCAGCAGCTTGGATGTCAGCACTGAAGCTTTCTTT. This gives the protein CTSSLDVSTEAFF.

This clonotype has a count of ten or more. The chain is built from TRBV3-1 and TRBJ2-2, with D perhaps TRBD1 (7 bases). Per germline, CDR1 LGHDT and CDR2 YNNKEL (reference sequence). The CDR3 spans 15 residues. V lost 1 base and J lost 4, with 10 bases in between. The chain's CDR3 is CASSQGQGGTGELFF. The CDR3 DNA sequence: TGTGCCAGCAGCCAAGGACAGGGAGGCACCGGGGAGCTGTTTTTT.